The 3 T cell receptor beta chains below come from one sample, sequenced in a study of cytomegalovirus exposure and HLA in healthy donors. 60 Vbeta and 13 Jbeta primers were used in PCR. TCRdb's copy holds only in-frame clones and misses some; the assay was immunoSEQ multiplex PCR. Of 55,000 to 65,000 clones listed, around 77% were seen once; the top ten hold roughly 3.3%. The sequenced sample consisted of PBMCs. Receptor source: a woman aged 40 to 50 in good health and CMV-seropositive.

This rearrangement joins TRBV14 to TRBJ2-1; TRBD2 is a possible D gene (6 bases). This CDR3 is built from 15 residues. Trimming took off 3 bases at V and 5 bases at J, with 14 bases between the two ends. The germline V gene has CDR1 SGHDN and CDR2 FVKESK. CDR3: CASSQLARMNNEQFF. In DNA, the CDR3 is TGTGCCAGCAGCCAGCTAGCGCGGATGAACAATGAGCAGTTCTTC.

V and J are TRBV5-1 and TRBJ2-3, with D maybe TRBD1 (6 bases). This CDR3 has 13 amino acids. V lost 0 bases, J lost 9 bases, and 11 bases lay in between. Germline V gives CDR1 SGHRS, CDR2 YFSETQ. This chain's CDR3 is CASSLGSGDTQYF. The CDR3 DNA sequence: TGCGCCAGCAGCTTGGGGTCAGGGGACACGCAGTATTTT.

V gene TRBV25-1 combines with J gene TRBJ1-1, with 7 positions matching TRBD1. Unmatched junction bases numbered 7, after V lost 3 bases and J lost 3 bases. Per the germline V gene, CDR1 is MGHDK and CDR2 is SYGVNS. The CDR3 has 15 amino acids. CDR3 region: CASSDLTGEHTEAFF. In DNA, the CDR3 is TGTGCCAGCAGTGACCTTACAGGGGAGCACACTGAAGCTTTCTTT.